This TCR beta chain was obtained from a study of Ad26.COV2.S vaccination and SARS-CoV-2 variants (dated by TCRdb to the early 2020s). General notes on the study: Donors in the vaccine arm were drawn from COV1001, a multicentre, randomized, double-blind, placebo-controlled phase I-IIa trial testing Ad26.COV2.S in healthy adults. Dosing of Ad26.COV2.S was intramuscular, at either 5x10^10 or 1x10^11 viral particles, delivered as one shot or as two shots spaced 56 days apart. The specificity and breadth of SARS-CoV-2-reactive T cell receptors after Ad26.COV2.S vaccination were assessed by TCRbeta repertoire sequencing. A total of 32 samples were included in the TCR-sequenced set, comprising approximately 20 Ad26.COV2.S vaccine recipients, 5 placebo recipients and 8 SARS-CoV-2 convalescent individuals. Trial participants were randomized into five groups of five: low-dose or high-dose Ad26.COV2.S given once or twice, or placebo on both occasions. Investigators did not know the trial group allocation while performing experiments and assessing outcomes. Points the paper makes about the study in general: Non-spike TCR breadth was comparable between vaccine and placebo recipients, consistent with the vaccine containing only spike. Spike-specific TCR breadth was higher in Ad26.COV2.S recipients than in placebo recipients (P = 0.0014). The study lacked the statistical power to compare responses across vaccine doses or regimens. It was noted by the authors that total T cell responses may have been underestimated by the TCR breadth and depth analyses. After vaccination, spike-specific CD8+ and CD4+ T cell responses were reported to show substantial breadth.

The immunoSEQ Assay was the method used to sequence TCRbeta CDR3 regions. After extraction, genomic DNA underwent amplification by bias-controlled multiplex PCR, followed by high-throughput sequencing. The published analysis was carried out like this. Collapsing and filtering of sequences were performed to quantify the absolute abundance of each unique TCRbeta CDR3 region. T cell fraction was estimated by normalization of TCRbeta template counts to usable DNA, with usable DNA being measured through amplification of reference genes present in all nucleated cells. Repertoire TCRs were annotated as SARS-CoV-2-specific when V gene, CDR3 amino acid sequence and J gene were exactly matched to a known reactive TCR set. The reference SARS-CoV-2 TCR set was derived from MIRA and filtered for enrichment in COVID-19-positive ImmuneCODE repertoires, a step that removed public or cross-reactive TCRs. Drawing on the MIRA antigens, annotated TCRs were analysed further at the level of specific ORF or position within ORF. Breadth was defined as annotated unique rearrangements over total unique productive rearrangements; depth was the summed frequency of those rearrangements. Group comparisons of TCR breadth used two-sided Wilcoxon rank-sum tests. Not all clones reach the TCRdb copy of this immuneACCESS table, which keeps in-frame sequences only. Checked studies attribute under half of the gap to unresolved V genes and leave the rest unexplained. The V and J calls and clone size were taken over from that table, and D and trimming were inferred from the DNA. The sample table lists some 350,000 clones, approximately 81% of them with a count of one. The ten largest clones represent around 3.3% of the sample.

From the germline V gene, CDR1 is KGHSH and CDR2 is LQKENI. The CDR3, from cysteine to phenylalanine, totals 15 residues. The retained sequence is limited to the CDR3, 45 bases, with the frame set at the first base. For this chain, trimming is 1 base at the V end and 2 bases at the J end, and the number of junction bases without a gene match is 5. Read against the paper, the sample's treatment or condition label means: 15 to 20 received Ad26.COV2.S at low or high dose, single or two shots; about five received placebo; per-sample allocation not given. For vaccine and placebo recipients, the sequenced repertoires came from samples collected on day 63 after the first injection. Between 29 July and 7 August 2020, Cohort 1b enrolled about two dozen adults aged 18-55 years at one site in Boston, USA. Ad26.COV2.S was a replication-incompetent adenovirus type 26 vector that expressed a prefusion-stabilized SARS-CoV-2 spike protein derived from the original Wuhan strain.

A remark on this clone: No cognate antigen has been identified for it. Base qualities are not recorded, but no much larger clone differs from it by a single base.

The sequencing used peripheral blood, collected in a trial of Ad26.COV2.S vaccine versus placebo. The TCR was taken from a person between 18 and 60 years old who received the Ad26.COV2.S COVID-19 vaccine or a placebo. The V and J genes are TRBV18 and TRBJ2-7, with 7 central nucleotides matching TRBD1. CDR3 region: CASSPLPGGPYEQYF. The nucleotide sequence is given as TGTGCCAGCTCACCACTTCCAGGGGGTCCCTACGAGCAGTACTTC.